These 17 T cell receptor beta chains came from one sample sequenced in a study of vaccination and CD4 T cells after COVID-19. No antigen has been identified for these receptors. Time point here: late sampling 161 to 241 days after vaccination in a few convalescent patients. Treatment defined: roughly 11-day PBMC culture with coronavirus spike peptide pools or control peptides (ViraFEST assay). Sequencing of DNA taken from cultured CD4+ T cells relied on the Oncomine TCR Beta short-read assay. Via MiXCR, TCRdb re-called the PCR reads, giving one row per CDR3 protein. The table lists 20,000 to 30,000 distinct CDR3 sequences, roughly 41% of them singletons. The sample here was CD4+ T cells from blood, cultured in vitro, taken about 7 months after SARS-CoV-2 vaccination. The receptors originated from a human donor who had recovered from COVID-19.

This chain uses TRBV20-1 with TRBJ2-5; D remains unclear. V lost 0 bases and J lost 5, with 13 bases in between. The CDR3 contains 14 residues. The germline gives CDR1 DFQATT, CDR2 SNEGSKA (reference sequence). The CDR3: CSARDQFQTETQYF. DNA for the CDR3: TGCAGTGCTAGAGATCAGTTCCAGACGGAGACCCAGTACTTC.

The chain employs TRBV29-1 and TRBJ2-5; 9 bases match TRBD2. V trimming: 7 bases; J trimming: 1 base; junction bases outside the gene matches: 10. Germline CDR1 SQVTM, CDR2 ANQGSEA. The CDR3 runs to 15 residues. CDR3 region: CSGAGGRLSQETQYF. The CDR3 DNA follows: TGCAGCGGAGCGGGGGGTCGATTATCCCAAGAGACCCAGTACTTC.

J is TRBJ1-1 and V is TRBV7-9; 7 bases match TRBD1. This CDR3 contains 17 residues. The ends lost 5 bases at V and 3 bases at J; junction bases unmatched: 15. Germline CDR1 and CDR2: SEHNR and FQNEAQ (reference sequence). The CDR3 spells CASSPRQGMAGDTEAFF. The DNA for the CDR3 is TGTGCCAGCAGCCCTAGACAGGGAATGGCGGGGGACACTGAAGCTTTCTTT.

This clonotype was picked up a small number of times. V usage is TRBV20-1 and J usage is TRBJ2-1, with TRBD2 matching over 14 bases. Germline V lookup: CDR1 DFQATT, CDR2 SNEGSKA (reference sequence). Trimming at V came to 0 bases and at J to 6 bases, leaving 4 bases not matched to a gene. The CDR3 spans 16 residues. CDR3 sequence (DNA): TGCAGTGCTAGAGAGGGACTAGCGGGAGACCGCAATGAGCAGTTCTTC. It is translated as CSAREGLAGDRNEQFF.

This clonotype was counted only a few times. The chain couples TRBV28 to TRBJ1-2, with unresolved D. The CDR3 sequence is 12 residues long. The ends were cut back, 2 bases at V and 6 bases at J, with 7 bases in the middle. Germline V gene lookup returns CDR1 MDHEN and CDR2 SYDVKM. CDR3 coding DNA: TGTGCCAGCAGTTTACCCGGGAATGGCTACACCTTC. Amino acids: CASSLPGNGYTF.

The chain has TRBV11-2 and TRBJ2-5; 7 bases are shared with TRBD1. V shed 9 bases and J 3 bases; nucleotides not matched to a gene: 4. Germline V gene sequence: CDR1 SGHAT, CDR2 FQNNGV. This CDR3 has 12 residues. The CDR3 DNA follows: TGTGCCAGTAGGGGACAGAAAGAGACCCAGTACTTC. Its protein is CASRGQKETQYF. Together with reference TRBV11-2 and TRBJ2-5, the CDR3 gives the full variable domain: EAGVAQSPRYKIIEKRQSVAFWCNPISGHATLYWYQQILGQGPKLLIQFQNNGVVDDSQLPKDRFSAERLKGVDSTLKIQPAKLEDSAVYLCASRGQKETQYFGPGTRLLVL.

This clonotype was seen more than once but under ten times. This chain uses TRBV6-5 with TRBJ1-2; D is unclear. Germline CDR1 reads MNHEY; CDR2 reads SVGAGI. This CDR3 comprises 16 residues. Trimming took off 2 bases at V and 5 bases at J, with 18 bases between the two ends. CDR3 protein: CASSYNIKLADYGYTF. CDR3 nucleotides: TGTGCCAGCAGTTACAACATTAAGCTCGCGGATTATGGCTACACCTTC.

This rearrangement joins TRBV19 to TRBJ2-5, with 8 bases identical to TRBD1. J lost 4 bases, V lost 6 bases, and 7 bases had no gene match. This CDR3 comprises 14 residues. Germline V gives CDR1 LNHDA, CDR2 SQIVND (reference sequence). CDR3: CASRQPGTGETQYF. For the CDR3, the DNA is TGTGCCAGTAGGCAACCCGGGACAGGAGAGACCCAGTACTTC.

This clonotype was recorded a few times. The CDR3 is CASSLTGGLYEQYF. The CDR3 coding sequence is TGTGCCAGCAGCTTAACGGGAGGGTTGTACGAGCAGTACTTC. The rearrangement joins TRBV7-2 to TRBJ2-7, with TRBD2 matching over 8 bases. CDR1 and CDR2 from the germline V gene are SGHTA and FQGNSA. The CDR3 has 14 residues. Losses at the gene ends were 2 bases for V and 4 bases for J; bases not matched to a gene: 4.

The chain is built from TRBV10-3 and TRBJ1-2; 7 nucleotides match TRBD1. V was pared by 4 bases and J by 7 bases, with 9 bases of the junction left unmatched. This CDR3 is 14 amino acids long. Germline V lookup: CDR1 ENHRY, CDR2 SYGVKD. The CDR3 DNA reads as TGTGCCATCAGTGCAATCGGGACAGATTTTGGCTACACCTTC. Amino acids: CAISAIGTDFGYTF.

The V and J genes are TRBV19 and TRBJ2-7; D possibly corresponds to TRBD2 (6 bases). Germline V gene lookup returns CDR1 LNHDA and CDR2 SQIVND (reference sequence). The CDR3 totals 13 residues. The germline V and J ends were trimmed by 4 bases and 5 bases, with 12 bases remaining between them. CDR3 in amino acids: CASSTWGEDEQYF. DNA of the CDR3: TGTGCCAGTAGTACCTGGGGGGAAGACGAGCAGTACTTC.

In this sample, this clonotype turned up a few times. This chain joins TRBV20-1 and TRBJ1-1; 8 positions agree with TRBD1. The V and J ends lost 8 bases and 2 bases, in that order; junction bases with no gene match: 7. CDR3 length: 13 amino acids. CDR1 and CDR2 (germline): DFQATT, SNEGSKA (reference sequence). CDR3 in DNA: TGCAGTCCCGGACAGGGCAGCAACACTGAAGCTTTCTTT. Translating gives CSPGQGSNTEAFF.

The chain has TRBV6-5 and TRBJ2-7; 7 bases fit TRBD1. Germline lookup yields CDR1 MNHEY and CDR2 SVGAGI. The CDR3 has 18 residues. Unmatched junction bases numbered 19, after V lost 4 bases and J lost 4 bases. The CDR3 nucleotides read TGTGCCAGCAGTTCACTGAGGGGGCTTCTTGATGGTTCTTACGAGCAGTACTTC. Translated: CASSSLRGLLDGSYEQYF.

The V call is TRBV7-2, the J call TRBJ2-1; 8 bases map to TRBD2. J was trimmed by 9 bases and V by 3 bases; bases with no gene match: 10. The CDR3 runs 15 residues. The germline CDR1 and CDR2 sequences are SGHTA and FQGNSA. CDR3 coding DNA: TGTGCCAGCAGCTTTAGTTCGGGAGGGCGGGGTGAGCAGTTCTTC. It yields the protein CASSFSSGGRGEQFF.

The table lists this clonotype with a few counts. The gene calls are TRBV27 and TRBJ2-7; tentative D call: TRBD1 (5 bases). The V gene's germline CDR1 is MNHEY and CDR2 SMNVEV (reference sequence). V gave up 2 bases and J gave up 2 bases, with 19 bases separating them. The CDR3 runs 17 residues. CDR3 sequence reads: CASSLLGTTAIPYEQYF. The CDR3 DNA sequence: TGTGCCAGCAGTTTACTGGGTACGACAGCTATTCCCTACGAGCAGTACTTC.

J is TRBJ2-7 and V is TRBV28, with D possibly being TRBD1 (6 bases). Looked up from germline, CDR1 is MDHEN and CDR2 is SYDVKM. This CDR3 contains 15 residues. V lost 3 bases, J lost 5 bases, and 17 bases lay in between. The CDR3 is CASSFLRTVVDEQYF. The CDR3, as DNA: TGTGCCAGCAGTTTCCTCCGGACAGTCGTGGACGAGCAGTACTTC.

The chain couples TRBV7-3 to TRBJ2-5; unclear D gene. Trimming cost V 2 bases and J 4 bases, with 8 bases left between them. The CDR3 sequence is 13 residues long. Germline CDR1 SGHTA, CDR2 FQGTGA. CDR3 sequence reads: CASSLQLGETQYF. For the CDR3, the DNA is TGTGCCAGCAGCTTACAGCTTGGAGAGACCCAGTACTTC.